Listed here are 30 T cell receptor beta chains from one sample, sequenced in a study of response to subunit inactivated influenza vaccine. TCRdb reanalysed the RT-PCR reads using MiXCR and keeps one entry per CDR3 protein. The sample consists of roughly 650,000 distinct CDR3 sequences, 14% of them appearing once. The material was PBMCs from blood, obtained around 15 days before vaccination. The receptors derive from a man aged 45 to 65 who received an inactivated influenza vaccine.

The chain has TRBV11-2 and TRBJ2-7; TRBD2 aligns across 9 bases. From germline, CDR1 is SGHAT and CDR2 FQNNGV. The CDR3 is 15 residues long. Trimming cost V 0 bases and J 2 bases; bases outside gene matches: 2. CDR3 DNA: TGTGCCAGCAGCTTAGAAGCTAGCGGGGCCTACGAGCAGTACTTC. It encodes CASSLEASGAYEQYF.

The CDR3, as DNA: TGCAGTGCTAAGGACCCAAAAAGCTCCTACGAGCAGTACTTC. As protein: CSAKDPKSSYEQYF. The J gene is TRBJ2-7, the V gene TRBV20-1; D unclear. V lost 4 bases, J lost 0 bases, and 13 bases lay in between. The CDR3 consists of 14 residues. Looked up from germline, CDR1 is DFQATT and CDR2 is SNEGSKA (reference sequence).

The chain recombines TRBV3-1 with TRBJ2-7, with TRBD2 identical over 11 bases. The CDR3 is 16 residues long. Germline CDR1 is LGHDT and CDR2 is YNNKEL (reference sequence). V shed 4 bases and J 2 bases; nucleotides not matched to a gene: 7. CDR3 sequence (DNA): TGTGCCAGCAGCCCCGGACTAGCGGGTACGACCTACGAGCAGTACTTC. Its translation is CASSPGLAGTTYEQYF.

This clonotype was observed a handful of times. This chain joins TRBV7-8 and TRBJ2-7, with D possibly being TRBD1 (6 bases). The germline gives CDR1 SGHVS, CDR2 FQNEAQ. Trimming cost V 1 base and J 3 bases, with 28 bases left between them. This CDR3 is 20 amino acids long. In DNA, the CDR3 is TGTGCCAGCAGCTTAGGTTCAGGTGTCAGGGGAGAGGCGGGCTACTACGAGCAGTACTTC. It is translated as CASSLGSGVRGEAGYYEQYF.

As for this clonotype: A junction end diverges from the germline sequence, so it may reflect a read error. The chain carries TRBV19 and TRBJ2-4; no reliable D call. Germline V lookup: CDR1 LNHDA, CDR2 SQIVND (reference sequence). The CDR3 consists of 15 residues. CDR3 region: CVSSSSHVAKNIQYF. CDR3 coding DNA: TGTGTCAGTAGTTCAAGTCACGTAGCCAAAAACATTCAGTACTTC.

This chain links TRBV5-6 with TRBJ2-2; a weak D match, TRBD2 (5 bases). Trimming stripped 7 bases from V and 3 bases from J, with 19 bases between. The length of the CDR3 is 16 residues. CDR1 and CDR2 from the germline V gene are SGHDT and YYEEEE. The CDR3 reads CASGPGRPGDTGELFF. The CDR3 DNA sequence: TGTGCCAGCGGCCCCGGGCGCCCCGGGGACACCGGGGAGCTGTTTTTT. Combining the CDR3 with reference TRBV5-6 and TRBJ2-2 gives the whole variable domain DAGVTQSPTHLIKTRGQQVTLRCSPKSGHDTVSWYQQALGQGPQFIFQYYEEEERQRGNFPDRFSGHQFPNYSSELNVNALLLGDSALYLCASGPGRPGDTGELFFGEGSRLTVL.

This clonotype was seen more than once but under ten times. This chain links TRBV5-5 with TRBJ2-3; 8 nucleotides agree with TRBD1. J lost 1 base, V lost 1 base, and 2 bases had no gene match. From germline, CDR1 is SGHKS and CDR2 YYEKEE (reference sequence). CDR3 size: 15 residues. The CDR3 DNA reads TGTGCCAGCAGCTTGATGGGACAGGGCACAGATACGCAGTATTTT. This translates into CASSLMGQGTDTQYF.

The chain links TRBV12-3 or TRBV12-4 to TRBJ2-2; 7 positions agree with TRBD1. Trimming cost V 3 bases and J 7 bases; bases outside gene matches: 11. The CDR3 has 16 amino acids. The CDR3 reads CASSFGRQGYGGELFF. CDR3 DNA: TGTGCCAGCAGTTTTGGGCGACAGGGATACGGCGGGGAGCTGTTTTTT.

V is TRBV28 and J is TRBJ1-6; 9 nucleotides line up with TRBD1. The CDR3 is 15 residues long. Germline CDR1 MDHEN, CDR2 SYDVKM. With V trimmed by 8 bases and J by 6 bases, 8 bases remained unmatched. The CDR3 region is CASGWGDRANSPLHF. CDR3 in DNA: TGTGCCAGCGGCTGGGGGGACAGGGCTAATTCACCCCTCCACTTT. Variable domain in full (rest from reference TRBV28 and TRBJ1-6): DVKVTQSSRYLVKRTGEKVFLECVQDMDHENMFWYRQDPGLGLRLIYFSYDVKMKEKGDIPEGYSVSREKKERFSLILESASTNQTSMYLCASGWGDRANSPLHFGNGTRLTVT.

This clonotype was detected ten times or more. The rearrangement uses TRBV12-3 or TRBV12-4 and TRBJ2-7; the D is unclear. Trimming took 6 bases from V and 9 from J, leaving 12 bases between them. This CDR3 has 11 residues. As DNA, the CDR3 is TGTGCCAGCAGCATAGATACGAGGCAGTACTTC. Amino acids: CASSIDTRQYF.

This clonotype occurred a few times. The chain's CDR3 is CSAIPSRVQYF. The CDR3 DNA follows: TGCAGTGCAATACCAAGTAGGGTACAGTACTTC. The J gene is TRBJ2-7, the V gene TRBV20-1; D is unresolved. With 6 bases removed from V and 10 bases from J, the gap between germline ends came to 16 bases. Germline V gives CDR1 DFQATT, CDR2 SNEGSKA (reference sequence). The CDR3 is made up of 11 amino acids.

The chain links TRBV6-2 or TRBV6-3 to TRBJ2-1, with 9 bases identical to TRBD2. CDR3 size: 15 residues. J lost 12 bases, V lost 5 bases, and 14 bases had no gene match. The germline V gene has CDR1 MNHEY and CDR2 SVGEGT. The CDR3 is CASSAGTSRRGRQFF. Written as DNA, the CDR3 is TGTGCCAGCAGTGCCGGGACTAGCCGCAGGGGACGGCAGTTCTTC.

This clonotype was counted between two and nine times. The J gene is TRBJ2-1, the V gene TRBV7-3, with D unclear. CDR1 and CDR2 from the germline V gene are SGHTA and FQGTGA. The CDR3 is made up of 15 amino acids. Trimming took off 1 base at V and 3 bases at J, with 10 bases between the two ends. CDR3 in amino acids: CASSLIRDVYNEQFF. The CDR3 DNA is TGTGCCAGCAGCTTAATAAGGGATGTCTACAATGAGCAGTTCTTC.

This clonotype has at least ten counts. CDR3 sequence (DNA): TGTGCCAGCAGTGGCCTTTTAAACACTGAAGCTTTCTTT. Its translation: CASSGLLNTEAFF. This chain joins TRBV6-1 and TRBJ1-1; D gene uncertain. Trimming pared 4 bases from V and 2 bases from J, leaving 8 bases between. The germline CDR1 and CDR2 sequences are MNHNS and SASEGT. The CDR3 covers 13 residues.

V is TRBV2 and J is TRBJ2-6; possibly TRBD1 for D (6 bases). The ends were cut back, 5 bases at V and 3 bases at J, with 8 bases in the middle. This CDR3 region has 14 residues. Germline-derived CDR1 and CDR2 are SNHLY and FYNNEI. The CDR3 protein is CASSWDIGANVLTF. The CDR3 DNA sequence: TGTGCCAGCAGTTGGGACATTGGGGCCAACGTCCTGACTTTC.

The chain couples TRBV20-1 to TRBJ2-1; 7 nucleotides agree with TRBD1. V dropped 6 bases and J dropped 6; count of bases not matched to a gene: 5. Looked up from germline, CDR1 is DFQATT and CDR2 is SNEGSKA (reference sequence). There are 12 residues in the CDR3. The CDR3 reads CSANRGSNEQFF. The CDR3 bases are TGCAGTGCAAACAGGGGAAGCAATGAGCAGTTCTTC.

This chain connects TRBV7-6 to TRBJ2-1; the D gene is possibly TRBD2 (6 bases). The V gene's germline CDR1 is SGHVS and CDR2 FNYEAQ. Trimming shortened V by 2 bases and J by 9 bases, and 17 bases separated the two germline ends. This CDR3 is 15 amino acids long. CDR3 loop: CASSLMDIGGVEQFF. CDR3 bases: TGTGCCAGCAGCTTAATGGACATCGGGGGTGTTGAGCAGTTCTTC.

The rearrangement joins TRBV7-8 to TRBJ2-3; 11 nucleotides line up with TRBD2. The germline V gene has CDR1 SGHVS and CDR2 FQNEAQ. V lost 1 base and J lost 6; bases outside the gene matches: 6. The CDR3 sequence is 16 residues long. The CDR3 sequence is CASSLVAGGARDTQYF. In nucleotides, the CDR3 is TGTGCCAGCAGCTTAGTAGCGGGGGGGGCTAGGGATACGCAGTATTTT.

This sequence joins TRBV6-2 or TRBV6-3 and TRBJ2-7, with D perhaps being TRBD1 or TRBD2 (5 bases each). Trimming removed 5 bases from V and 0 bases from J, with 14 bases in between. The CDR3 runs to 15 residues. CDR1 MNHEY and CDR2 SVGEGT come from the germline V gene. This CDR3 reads CASSGAGSSSYEQYF. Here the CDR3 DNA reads TGTGCCAGCAGTGGGGCAGGGAGCAGCTCCTACGAGCAGTACTTC.

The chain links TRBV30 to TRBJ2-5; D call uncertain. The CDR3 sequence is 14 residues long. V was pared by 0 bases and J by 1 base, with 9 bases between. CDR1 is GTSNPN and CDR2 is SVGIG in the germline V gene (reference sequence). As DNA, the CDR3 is TGTGCCTGGAGTGTAGGAAACACCCAAGAGACCCAGTACTTC. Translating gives CAWSVGNTQETQYF. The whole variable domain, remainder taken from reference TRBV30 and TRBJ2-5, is SQTIHQWPATLVQPVGSPLSLECTVEGTSNPNLYWYRQAAGRGLQLLFYSVGIGQISSEVPQNLSASRPQDRQFILSSKKLLLSDSGFYLCAWSVGNTQETQYFGPGTRLLVL.

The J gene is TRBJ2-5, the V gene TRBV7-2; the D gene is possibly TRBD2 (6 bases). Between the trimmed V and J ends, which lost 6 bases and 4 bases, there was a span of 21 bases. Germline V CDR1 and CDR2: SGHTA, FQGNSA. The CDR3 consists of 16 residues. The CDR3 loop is CASRESEGWRGETQYF. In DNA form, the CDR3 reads TGTGCCAGCAGGGAGTCGGAGGGCTGGCGGGGAGAGACCCAGTACTTC.

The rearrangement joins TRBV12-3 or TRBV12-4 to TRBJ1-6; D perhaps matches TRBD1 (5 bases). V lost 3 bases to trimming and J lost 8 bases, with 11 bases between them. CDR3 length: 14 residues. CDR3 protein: CASSFGGLDSPLHF. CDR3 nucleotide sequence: TGTGCCAGCAGTTTCGGGGGATTGGATTCACCCCTCCACTTT.

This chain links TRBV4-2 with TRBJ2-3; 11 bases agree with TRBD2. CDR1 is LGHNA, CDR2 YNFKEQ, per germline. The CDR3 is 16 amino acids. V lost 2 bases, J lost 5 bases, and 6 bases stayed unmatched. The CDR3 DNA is TGTGCCAGCAGCCAAACGCCACTAGCGGGGGTAGATACGCAGTATTTT. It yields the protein CASSQTPLAGVDTQYF.

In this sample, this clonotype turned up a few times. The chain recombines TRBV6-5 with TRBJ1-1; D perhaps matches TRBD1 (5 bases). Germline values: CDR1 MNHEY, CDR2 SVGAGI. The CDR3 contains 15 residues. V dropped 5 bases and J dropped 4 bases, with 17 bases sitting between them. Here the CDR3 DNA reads TGTGCCAGCAGTCACGGGGGTGTAGGAGGCACTGAAGCTTTCTTT. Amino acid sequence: CASSHGGVGGTEAFF.

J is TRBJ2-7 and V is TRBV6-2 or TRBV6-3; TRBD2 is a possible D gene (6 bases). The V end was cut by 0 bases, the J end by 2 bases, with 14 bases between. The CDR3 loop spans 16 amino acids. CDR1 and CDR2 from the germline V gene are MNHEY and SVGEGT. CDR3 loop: CASSYSAAGITYEQYF. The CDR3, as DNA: TGTGCCAGCAGTTACTCGGCTGCGGGGATAACCTACGAGCAGTACTTC.

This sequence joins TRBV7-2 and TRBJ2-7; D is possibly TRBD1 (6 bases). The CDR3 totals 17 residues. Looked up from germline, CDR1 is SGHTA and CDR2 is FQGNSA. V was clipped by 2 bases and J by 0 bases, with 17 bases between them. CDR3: CASSLPPNRAPSYEQYF. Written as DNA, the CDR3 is TGTGCCAGCAGCTTACCACCCAACAGGGCCCCCTCCTACGAGCAGTACTTC.

The CDR3 nucleotides read TGTGCCAGCAGCTTCCGACATTATGGCTACACCTTC. This codes for CASSFRHYGYTF. The rearrangement joins TRBV7-9 to TRBJ1-2, with no clear D. The CDR3 contains 12 residues. V was shortened by 3 bases and J by 5 bases, with 7 bases between the two germline ends. Germline V gene lookup returns CDR1 SEHNR and CDR2 FQNEAQ (reference sequence).

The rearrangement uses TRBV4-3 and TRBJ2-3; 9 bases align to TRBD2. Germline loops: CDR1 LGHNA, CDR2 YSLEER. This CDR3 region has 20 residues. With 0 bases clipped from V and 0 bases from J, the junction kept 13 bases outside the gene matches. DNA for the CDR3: TGCGCCAGCAGCCAAGATTTGTCCCTAGCGGGACTATCTAGCACAGATACGCAGTATTTT. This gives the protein CASSQDLSLAGLSSTDTQYF.

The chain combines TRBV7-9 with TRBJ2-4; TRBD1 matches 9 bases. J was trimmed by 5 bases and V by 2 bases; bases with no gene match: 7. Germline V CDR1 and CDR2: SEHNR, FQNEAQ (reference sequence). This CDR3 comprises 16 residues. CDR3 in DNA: TGTGCCAGCAGCTTATACAGGGGGCCGAGGGAAAACATTCAGTACTTC. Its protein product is CASSLYRGPRENIQYF.

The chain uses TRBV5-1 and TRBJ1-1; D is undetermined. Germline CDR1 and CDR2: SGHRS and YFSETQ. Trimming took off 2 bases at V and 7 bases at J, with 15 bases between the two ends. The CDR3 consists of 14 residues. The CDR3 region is CASSFDVLGSEAFF. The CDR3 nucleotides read TGCGCCAGCAGCTTCGACGTCTTAGGTAGTGAAGCTTTCTTT.